In this sample, the clone carrying this TCR beta chain turned up a few times. This sample stems from a study of T-cell memory formation after mild COVID-19. One entry per CDR3 protein, called by TCRdb with MiXCR from the 5' RACE reads. Altogether roughly 400,000 distinct CDR3 sequences are present, roughly 15% being singletons, with the ten largest covering roughly 21%. V dropped 4 bases and J dropped 6; count of bases not matched to a gene: 16. The germline gives CDR1 MGHRA, CDR2 YSYEKL. The CDR3 has 18 amino acids. The receptor comes from a young man who had mild COVID-19 (a few samples of this study predate the infection). Cell type and time point are not known. The V call is TRBV4-1, the J call TRBJ2-1, with 9 bases fitting TRBD1. Sequencing was done on a sample of PBMCs or a T cell subset sorted from them (not recorded which). The CDR3: CASSRGKVPGQGFNEQFF. CDR3 nucleotides: TGCGCCAGCAGCCGGGGAAAGGTTCCGGGACAGGGTTTCAATGAGCAGTTCTTC.